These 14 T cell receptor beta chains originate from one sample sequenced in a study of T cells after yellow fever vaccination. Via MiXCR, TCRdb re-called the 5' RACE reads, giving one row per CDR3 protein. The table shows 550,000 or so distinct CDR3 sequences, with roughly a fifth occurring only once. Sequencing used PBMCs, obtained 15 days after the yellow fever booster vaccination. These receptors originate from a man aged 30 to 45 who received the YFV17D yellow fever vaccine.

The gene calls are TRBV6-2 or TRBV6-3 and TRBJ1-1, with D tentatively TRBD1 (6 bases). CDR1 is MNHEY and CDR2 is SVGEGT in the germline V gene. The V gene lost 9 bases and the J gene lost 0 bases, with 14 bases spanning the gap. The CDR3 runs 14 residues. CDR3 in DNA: TGTGCCAGTAACAGGGAACCGATGAACACTGAAGCTTTCTTT. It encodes CASNREPMNTEAFF.

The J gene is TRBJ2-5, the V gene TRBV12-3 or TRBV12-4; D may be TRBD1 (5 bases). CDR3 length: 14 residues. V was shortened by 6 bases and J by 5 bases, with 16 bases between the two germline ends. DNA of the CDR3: TGTGCCAGCAGCCTTAAGTTGGACAAGGAGACCCAGTACTTC. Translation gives CASSLKLDKETQYF.

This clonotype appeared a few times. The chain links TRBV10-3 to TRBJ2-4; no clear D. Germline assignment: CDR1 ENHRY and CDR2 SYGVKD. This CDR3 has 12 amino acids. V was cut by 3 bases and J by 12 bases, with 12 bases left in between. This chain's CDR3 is CAISEPGLAQYF. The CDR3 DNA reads TGTGCCATCAGTGAACCGGGCTTGGCTCAGTACTTC.

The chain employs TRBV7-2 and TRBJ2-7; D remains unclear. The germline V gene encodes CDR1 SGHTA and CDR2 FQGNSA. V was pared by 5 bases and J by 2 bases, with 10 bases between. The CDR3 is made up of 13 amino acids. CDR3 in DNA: TGTGCCAGCAGCCCCAGCGCCCCCTACGAGCAGTACTTC. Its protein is CASSPSAPYEQYF.

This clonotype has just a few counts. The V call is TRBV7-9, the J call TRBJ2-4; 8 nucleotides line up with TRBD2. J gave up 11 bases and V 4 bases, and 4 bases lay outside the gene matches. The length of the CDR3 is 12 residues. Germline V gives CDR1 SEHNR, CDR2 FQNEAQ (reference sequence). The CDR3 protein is CASSSRTSLQYF. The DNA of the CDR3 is TGTGCCAGCAGCTCCCGGACTAGCCTTCAGTACTTC.

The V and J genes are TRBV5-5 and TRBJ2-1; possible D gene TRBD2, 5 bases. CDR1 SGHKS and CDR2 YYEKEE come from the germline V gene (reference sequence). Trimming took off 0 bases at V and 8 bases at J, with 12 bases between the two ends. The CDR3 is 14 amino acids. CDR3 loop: CASSLERGLDEQFF. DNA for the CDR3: TGTGCCAGCAGCTTGGAACGGGGTTTGGATGAGCAGTTCTTC.

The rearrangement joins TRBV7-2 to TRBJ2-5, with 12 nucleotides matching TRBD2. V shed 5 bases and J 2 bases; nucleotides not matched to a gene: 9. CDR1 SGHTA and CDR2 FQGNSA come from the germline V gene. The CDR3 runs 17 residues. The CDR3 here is CASSPWTSGVTQETQYF. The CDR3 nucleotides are TGTGCCAGCAGCCCCTGGACTAGCGGGGTAACTCAAGAGACCCAGTACTTC. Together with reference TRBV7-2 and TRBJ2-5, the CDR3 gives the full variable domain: GAGVSQSPSNKVTEKGKDVELRCDPISGHTALYWYRQSLGQGLEFLIYFQGNSAPDKSGLPSDRFSAERTGGSVSTLTIQRTQQEDSAVYLCASSPWTSGVTQETQYFGPGTRLLVL.

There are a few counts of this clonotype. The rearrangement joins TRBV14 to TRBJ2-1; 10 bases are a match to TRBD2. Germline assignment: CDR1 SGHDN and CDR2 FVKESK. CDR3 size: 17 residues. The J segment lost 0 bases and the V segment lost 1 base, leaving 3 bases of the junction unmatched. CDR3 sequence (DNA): TGTGCCAGCAGCCAAGTGGGGACTAGCGTCTCCTACAATGAGCAGTTCTTC. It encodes CASSQVGTSVSYNEQFF.

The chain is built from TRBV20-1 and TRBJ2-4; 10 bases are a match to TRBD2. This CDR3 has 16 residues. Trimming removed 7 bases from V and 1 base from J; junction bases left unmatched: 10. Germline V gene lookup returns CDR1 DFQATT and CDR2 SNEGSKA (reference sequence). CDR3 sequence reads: CSVRTSGRRAKNIQYF. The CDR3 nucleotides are TGCAGTGTTAGGACTAGCGGAAGAAGGGCCAAAAACATTCAGTACTTC.

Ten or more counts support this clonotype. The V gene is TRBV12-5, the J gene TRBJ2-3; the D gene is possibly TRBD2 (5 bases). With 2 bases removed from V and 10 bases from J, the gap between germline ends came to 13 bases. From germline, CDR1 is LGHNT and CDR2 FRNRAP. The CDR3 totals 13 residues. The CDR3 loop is CASGLSEALAQYF. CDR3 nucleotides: TGTGCTAGTGGTTTGTCGGAGGCTTTAGCGCAGTATTTT.

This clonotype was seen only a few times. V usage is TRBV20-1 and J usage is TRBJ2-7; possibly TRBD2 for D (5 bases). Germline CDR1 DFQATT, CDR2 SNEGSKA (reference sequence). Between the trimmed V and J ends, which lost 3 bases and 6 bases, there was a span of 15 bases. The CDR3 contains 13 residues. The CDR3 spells CSASFLAFGEQYF. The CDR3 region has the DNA TGCAGTGCTAGTTTTCTAGCCTTCGGCGAGCAGTACTTC.

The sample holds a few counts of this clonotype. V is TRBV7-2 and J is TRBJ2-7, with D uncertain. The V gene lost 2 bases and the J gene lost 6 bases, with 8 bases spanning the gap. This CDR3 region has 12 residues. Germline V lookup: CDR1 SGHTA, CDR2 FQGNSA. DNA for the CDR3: TGTGCCAGCAGCTTACAGGTTGCCGAGCAGTACTTC. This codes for CASSLQVAEQYF.

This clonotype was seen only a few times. The CDR3 spells CSARQAQGGYTF. CDR3 sequence (DNA): TGCAGTGCTAGACAGGCCCAAGGTGGCTACACCTTC. The V call is TRBV20-1, the J call TRBJ1-2; D gene unclear. Looked up from germline, CDR1 is DFQATT and CDR2 is SNEGSKA (reference sequence). V gave up 2 bases and J gave up 7 bases, with 11 bases separating them. The CDR3 consists of 12 residues.

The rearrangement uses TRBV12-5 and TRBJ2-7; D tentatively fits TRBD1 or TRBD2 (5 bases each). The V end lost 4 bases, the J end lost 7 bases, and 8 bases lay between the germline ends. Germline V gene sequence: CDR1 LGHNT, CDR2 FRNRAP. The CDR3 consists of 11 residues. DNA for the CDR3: TGTGCTAGTGGTTGGGGACGTGAGCAGTACTTC. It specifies CASGWGREQYF. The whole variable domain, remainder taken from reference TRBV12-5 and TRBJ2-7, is DARVTQTPRHKVTEMGQEVTMRCQPILGHNTVFWYRQTMMQGLELLAYFRNRAPLDDSGMPKDRFSAEMPDATLATLKIQPSEPRDSAVYFCASGWGREQYFGPGTRLTVT.